This TCR beta chain was recovered during a study of T cell responses to AZD1222 COVID-19 vaccine. V shed 8 bases and J 0 bases; nucleotides not matched to a gene: 6. The CDR3 is 14 amino acids. The germline CDR1 and CDR2 sequences are LGHDT and YNNKEL (reference sequence). Method: immunoSEQ multiplex PCR; TCRdb's copy keeps in-frame clones and lacks some. The sample consists of roughly 140,000 clones, around 88% of them appearing once. This chain links TRBV3-1 (or the pseudogene TRBV3-2) with TRBJ2-5; 7 bases match TRBD1. The source of this sequence is an adult in good health. The input for sequencing was peripheral blood, taken on day 0 of MenACWY control vaccination. The CDR3 protein is CASGYRGYQETQYF. In nucleotides, the CDR3 is TGTGCCAGCGGATACAGGGGCTACCAAGAGACCCAGTACTTC.